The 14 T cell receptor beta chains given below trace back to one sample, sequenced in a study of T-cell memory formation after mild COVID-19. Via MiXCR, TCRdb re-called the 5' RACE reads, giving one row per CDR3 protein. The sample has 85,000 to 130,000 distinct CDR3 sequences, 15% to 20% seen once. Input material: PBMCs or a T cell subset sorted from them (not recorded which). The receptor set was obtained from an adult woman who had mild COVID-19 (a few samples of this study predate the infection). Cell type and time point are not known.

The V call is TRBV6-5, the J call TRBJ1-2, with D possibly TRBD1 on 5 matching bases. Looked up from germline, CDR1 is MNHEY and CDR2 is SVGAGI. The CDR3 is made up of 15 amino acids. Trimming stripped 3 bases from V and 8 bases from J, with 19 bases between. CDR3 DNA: TGTGCCAGCAGTTATGGGCCCGAGAGGGACTTCGGCTACACCTTC. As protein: CASSYGPERDFGYTF.

CDR3 DNA sequence: TGTGCCAGCAGTTGGGTCATGCGGGCAGATACGCAGTATTTT. Its protein is CASSWVMRADTQYF. The chain carries TRBV3-1 and TRBJ2-3; D might be TRBD2 (5 bases). Between the trimmed V and J ends, which lost 6 bases and 4 bases, there was a span of 14 bases. The CDR3 is made up of 14 amino acids. Germline V lookup: CDR1 LGHDT, CDR2 YNNKEL (reference sequence).

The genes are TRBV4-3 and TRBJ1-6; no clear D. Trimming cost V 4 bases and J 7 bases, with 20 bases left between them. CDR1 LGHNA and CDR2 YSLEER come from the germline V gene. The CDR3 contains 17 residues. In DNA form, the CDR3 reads TGCGCCAGCAGCCCTTCTCCGAACCGGGTGCAAAATTCACCCCTCCACTTT. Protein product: CASSPSPNRVQNSPLHF.

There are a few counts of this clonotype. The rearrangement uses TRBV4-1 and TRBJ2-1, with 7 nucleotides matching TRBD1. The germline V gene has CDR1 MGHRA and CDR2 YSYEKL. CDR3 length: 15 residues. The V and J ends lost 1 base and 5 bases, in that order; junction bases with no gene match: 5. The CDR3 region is CASSQGQGLDNEQFF. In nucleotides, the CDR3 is TGCGCCAGCAGCCAAGGACAGGGCCTGGACAATGAGCAGTTCTTC.

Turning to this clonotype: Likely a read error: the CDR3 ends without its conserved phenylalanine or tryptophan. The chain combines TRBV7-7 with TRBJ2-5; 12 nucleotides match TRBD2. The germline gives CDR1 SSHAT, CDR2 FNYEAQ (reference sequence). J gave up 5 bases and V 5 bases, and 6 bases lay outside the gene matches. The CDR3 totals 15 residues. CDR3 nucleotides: TGTGCCAGCAGCCGGGGGACTAGCGGGCAGGAGACCCAGTACGTC. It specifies CASSRGTSGQETQYV.

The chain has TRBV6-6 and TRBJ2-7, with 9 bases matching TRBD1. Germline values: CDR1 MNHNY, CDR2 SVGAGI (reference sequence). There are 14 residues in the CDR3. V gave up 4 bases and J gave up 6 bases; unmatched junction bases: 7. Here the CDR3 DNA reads TGTGCCAGCAGTTTTCCGGGACAGGGTACCGAGCAGTACTTC. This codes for CASSFPGQGTEQYF.

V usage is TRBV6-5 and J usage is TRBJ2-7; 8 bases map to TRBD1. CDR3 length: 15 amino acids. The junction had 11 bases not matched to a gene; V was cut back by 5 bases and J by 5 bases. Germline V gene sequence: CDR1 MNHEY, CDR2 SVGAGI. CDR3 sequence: CASSAEGQGVDEQYF. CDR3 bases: TGTGCCAGCAGTGCCGAAGGACAGGGAGTAGACGAGCAGTACTTC.

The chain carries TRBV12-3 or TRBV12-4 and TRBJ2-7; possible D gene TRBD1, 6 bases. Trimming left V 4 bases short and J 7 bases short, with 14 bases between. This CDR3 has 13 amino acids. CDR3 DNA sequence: TGTGCCAGCAGTTCCAGGGGCCTACGGGAGCAGTACTTC. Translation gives CASSSRGLREQYF.

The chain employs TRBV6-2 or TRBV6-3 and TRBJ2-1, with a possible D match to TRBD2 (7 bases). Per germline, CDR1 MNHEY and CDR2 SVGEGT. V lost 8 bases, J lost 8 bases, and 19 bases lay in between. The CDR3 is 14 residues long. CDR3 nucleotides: TGTGCCAGCCGGGGGGCGGGTCGGGACCATGAGCAGTTCTTC. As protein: CASRGAGRDHEQFF.

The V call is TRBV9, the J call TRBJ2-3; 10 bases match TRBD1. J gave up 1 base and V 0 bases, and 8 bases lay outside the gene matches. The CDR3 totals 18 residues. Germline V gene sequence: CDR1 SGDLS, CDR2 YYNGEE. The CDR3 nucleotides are TGTGCCAGCAGCGTAGCTCCCCAAGGGACAGGGGGCACAGATACGCAGTATTTT. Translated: CASSVAPQGTGGTDTQYF.

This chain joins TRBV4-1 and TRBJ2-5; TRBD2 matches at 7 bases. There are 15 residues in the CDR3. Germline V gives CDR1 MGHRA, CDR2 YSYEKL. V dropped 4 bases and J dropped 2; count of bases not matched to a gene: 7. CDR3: CASSPSGLGQETQYF. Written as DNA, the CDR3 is TGCGCCAGCAGCCCGTCCGGACTAGGACAAGAGACCCAGTACTTC.

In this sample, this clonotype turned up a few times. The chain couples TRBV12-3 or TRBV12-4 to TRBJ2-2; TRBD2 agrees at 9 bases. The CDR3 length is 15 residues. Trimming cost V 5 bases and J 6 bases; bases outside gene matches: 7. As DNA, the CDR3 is TGTGCCAGCAGTCCCGGACTAGCGATTGCCGGGGAGCTGTTTTTT. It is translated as CASSPGLAIAGELFF.

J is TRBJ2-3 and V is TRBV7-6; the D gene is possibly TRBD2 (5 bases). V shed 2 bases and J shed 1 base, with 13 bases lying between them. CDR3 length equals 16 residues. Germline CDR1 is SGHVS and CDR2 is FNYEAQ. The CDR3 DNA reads TGTGCCAGCAGCTTACACGGCACTAGTGGCACAGATACGCAGTATTTT. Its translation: CASSLHGTSGTDTQYF.

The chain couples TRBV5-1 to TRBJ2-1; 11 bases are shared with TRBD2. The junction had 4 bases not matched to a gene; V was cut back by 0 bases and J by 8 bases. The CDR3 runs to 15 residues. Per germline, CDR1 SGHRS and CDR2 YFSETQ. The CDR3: CASSLAPSGGHEQFF. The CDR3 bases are TGCGCCAGCAGCTTGGCCCCTAGCGGGGGGCATGAGCAGTTCTTC.